The 29 T cell receptor beta chains below were found in one sample sequenced in a study of cytomegalovirus exposure and HLA in healthy donors. Profiling relied on immunoSEQ multiplex PCR, and the TCRdb table lists in-frame clones only, not all of them. The sample consists of approximately 150,000 clones, about 87% of them appearing once. Material: PBMCs. The origin of the receptors is a man aged 18-30 years in good health and CMV-seropositive.

This clone was recorded only once. The chain combines TRBV18 with TRBJ1-2; possibly TRBD1 for D (6 bases). This CDR3 has 14 amino acids. Trimming left V 6 bases short and J 8 bases short, with 19 bases between. Germline V lookup: CDR1 KGHSH, CDR2 LQKENI. The CDR3 coding sequence is TGTGCCAGCTCTTCCGGGCAGGGGAAGGCGGGCTACACCTTC. It encodes CASSSGQGKAGYTF.

The chain couples TRBV7-2 to TRBJ1-5, with D perhaps matching TRBD1 (6 bases). Deletions cut 4 bases from V and 11 bases from J, with 12 bases between. This CDR3 region has 12 residues. Germline CDR1 reads SGHTA; CDR2 reads FQGNSA. This CDR3 reads CASSSQGLSQHF. DNA of the CDR3: TGTGCCAGCAGCTCGCAGGGGCTGTCCCAGCATTTT.

The rearrangement links TRBV10-3 to TRBJ2-1; the D is unclear. V was trimmed by 3 bases and J by 0 bases, leaving 9 bases between them. CDR3 length equals 15 residues. The germline gives CDR1 ENHRY, CDR2 SYGVKD. The CDR3 loop reads CAISDRSSSYNEQFF. CDR3 DNA sequence: TGTGCCATCAGTGACAGATCCAGCTCCTACAATGAGCAGTTCTTC.

The V gene is TRBV19, the J gene TRBJ2-1, with no clear D. The CDR3 is 12 amino acids. The germline CDR1 and CDR2 sequences are LNHDA and SQIVND (reference sequence). Trimming shortened V by 4 bases and J by 4 bases, and 5 bases separated the two germline ends. The CDR3 loop is CASSTRYNEQFF. Here the CDR3 DNA reads TGTGCCAGTAGTACCCGTTACAATGAGCAGTTCTTC.

This clone was recorded only once. The chain combines TRBV6-5 with TRBJ2-5; no reliable D call. CDR1 and CDR2 from the germline V gene are MNHEY and SVGAGI. This CDR3 spans 13 amino acids. V lost 2 bases and J 1 base, leaving 5 bases between the germline ends. CDR3 in amino acids: CASSYDIQETQYF. CDR3 nucleotides: TGTGCCAGCAGTTACGACATCCAAGAGACCCAGTACTTC.

V is TRBV11-2 and J is TRBJ2-7; 8 nucleotides line up with TRBD2. The CDR3 extends over 16 amino acids. CDR1 is SGHAT, CDR2 FQNNGV, per germline. Trimming removed 0 bases from V and 4 bases from J; junction bases left unmatched: 8. The DNA for the CDR3 is TGTGCCAGCAGCTTAGATTTAATAGCGGGAAGTTACGAGCAGTACTTC. Translated, it gives CASSLDLIAGSYEQYF.

The chain joins TRBV21-1 to TRBJ2-1; the D call in the table, TRBD1, was not verified against the DNA. TRBV21-1 is assigned pseudogene status. The length of the CDR3 is 15 residues. The chain's CDR3 is CASSKTQGQSNEQFF. Written as DNA, the CDR3 is TGTGCCAGCAGCAAAACGCAGGGACAGTCGAATGAGCAGTTCTTC.

The chain links TRBV10-2 to TRBJ2-1; D not certain. Germline values: CDR1 WSHSY, CDR2 SAAADI. This CDR3 spans 12 amino acids. V gave up 0 bases and J gave up 8 bases, with 5 bases separating them. The chain's CDR3 is CASSESNYEQFF. The CDR3 DNA reads as TGCGCCAGCAGTGAGTCGAACTATGAGCAGTTCTTC.

The V call is TRBV6-5, the J call TRBJ2-5; 10 bases agree with TRBD1. From germline, CDR1 is MNHEY and CDR2 SVGAGI. CDR3 length: 15 amino acids. J gave up 5 bases and V 5 bases, and 8 bases lay outside the gene matches. CDR3 sequence (DNA): TGTGCCAGCAGTCCCCAGACAGGGGGCAAGGAGACCCAGTACTTC. This translates into CASSPQTGGKETQYF.

This clone was counted only a few times. This rearrangement joins TRBV6-5 to TRBJ1-5; D ambiguous. Looked up from germline, CDR1 is MNHEY and CDR2 is SVGAGI. The CDR3 spans 13 residues. Trimming stripped 2 bases from V and 4 bases from J, with 6 bases between. CDR3 nucleotide sequence: TGTGCCAGCAGTTACAATATGAATCAGCCCCAGCATTTT. It encodes CASSYNMNQPQHF.

The chain joins TRBV6-5 to TRBJ1-1; no clear D. V lost 4 bases and J 0 bases, leaving 12 bases between the germline ends. CDR1 and CDR2 (germline): MNHEY, SVGAGI. There are 15 residues in the CDR3. The CDR3 region has the DNA TGTGCCAGCAGTTTCTCGCGGCGGGTGAACACTGAAGCTTTCTTT. It codes for CASSFSRRVNTEAFF.

The chain uses TRBV7-2 and TRBJ2-1; 10 bases match TRBD1. Germline CDR1 is SGHTA and CDR2 is FQGNSA. The trim removed 5 bases at V and 5 bases at J, leaving 9 bases unmatched. CDR3 length: 16 residues. DNA for the CDR3: TGTGCCAGCAGCCCAAACCGGGACAGGGGAGACAATGAGCAGTTCTTC. This translates into CASSPNRDRGDNEQFF.

A single count supports this clone. V and J are TRBV7-6 and TRBJ2-7; 12 nucleotides align to TRBD2. Germline CDR1 is SGHVS and CDR2 is FNYEAQ. This CDR3 is 16 amino acids long. With 3 bases clipped from V and 5 bases from J, the junction kept 8 bases outside the gene matches. The CDR3, as DNA: TGTGCCAGCAGCTTGCTAGCGGGGGGGCCTACCGACGAGCAGTACTTC. Amino acids: CASSLLAGGPTDEQYF.

The J gene is TRBJ1-5, the V gene TRBV27; TRBD1 matches 7 bases. The germline CDR1 and CDR2 sequences are MNHEY and SMNVEV (reference sequence). After removal of 7 bases from V and 3 bases from J, the junction contained 6 bases not matched to a gene. This CDR3 region has 14 residues. CDR3 DNA sequence: TGTGCCAGCAACTCACAGGGGACCAATCAGCCCCAGCATTTT. Its translation is CASNSQGTNQPQHF.

This clone was observed a few times. The chain uses TRBV7-2 and TRBJ1-4; possibly TRBD1 for D (6 bases). In germline, CDR1 is SGHTA, CDR2 FQGNSA. V was cut by 5 bases and J by 8 bases, with 18 bases left in between. The CDR3 length is 15 residues. As DNA, the CDR3 is TGTGCCAGCAGCACCTACAGGGAAAGGTGGGAAAAACTGTTTTTT. Translated: CASSTYRERWEKLFF.

This clone was observed a single time. This chain links TRBV27 with TRBJ2-3; 9 bases match TRBD2. Germline lookup yields CDR1 MNHEY and CDR2 SMNVEV (reference sequence). The length of the CDR3 is 17 residues. V shed 5 bases, J shed 3 bases, and the junction held 12 bases outside the gene matches. The CDR3 bases are TGTGCCAGCAGTATGAGGACTAGCGCTGTAGGTACAGATACGCAGTATTTT. This encodes CASSMRTSAVGTDTQYF.

The J gene is TRBJ2-1, the V gene TRBV5-4, with D perhaps matching TRBD2 (7 bases). The V end lost 4 bases, the J end lost 10 bases, and 15 bases lay between the germline ends. CDR3 length equals 13 residues. Germline V gives CDR1 SGHNT, CDR2 YYREEE (reference sequence). The CDR3 protein is CASSRGEGGEQFF. As DNA, the CDR3 is TGTGCCAGCAGCCGCGGGGAGGGGGGCGAGCAGTTCTTC.

CDR3 sequence reads: CASSLGPSDTYEQYF. The CDR3 DNA sequence: TGCGCCAGCAGCTTGGGTCCTAGCGACACCTACGAGCAGTACTTC. The chain uses TRBV5-1 and TRBJ2-7, with D tentatively TRBD2 (6 bases). Germline values: CDR1 SGHRS, CDR2 YFSETQ. The ends were cut back, 0 bases at V and 2 bases at J, with 12 bases in the middle. The CDR3 extends over 15 amino acids. Drawing the rest from reference TRBV5-1 and TRBJ2-7, the complete variable domain is KAGVTQTPRYLIKTRGQQVTLSCSPISGHRSVSWYQQTPGQGLQFLFEYFSETQRNKGNFPGRFSGRQFSNSRSEMNVSTLELGDSALYLCASSLGPSDTYEQYFGPGTRLTVT.

The chain combines TRBV4-1 with TRBJ2-7; 8 bases line up with TRBD1. This CDR3 spans 17 amino acids. Germline trimming cut 4 bases from V and 2 bases from J; bases unmatched to any gene: 13. Germline values: CDR1 MGHRA, CDR2 YSYEKL. For the CDR3, the DNA is TGCGCCAGCAGCCTCAAGAGGTGGACAGGGCTGACCTACGAGCAGTACTTC. Amino acid sequence: CASSLKRWTGLTYEQYF.

The V and J genes are TRBV9 and TRBJ2-2, with D possibly matching TRBD2 (7 bases). Trimming removed 6 bases from V and 2 bases from J, with 14 bases in between. This CDR3 comprises 15 residues. The germline CDR1 and CDR2 sequences are SGDLS and YYNGEE. CDR3 protein: CASTLGGGNTGELFF. The CDR3 DNA reads TGTGCCAGCACTTTAGGCGGGGGCAACACCGGGGAGCTGTTTTTT. Variable domain in full (rest from reference TRBV9 and TRBJ2-2): DSGVTQTPKHLITATGQRVTLRCSPRSGDLSVYWYQQSLDQGLQFLIQYYNGEERAKGNILERFSAQQFPDLHSELNLSSLELGDSALYFCASTLGGGNTGELFFGEGSRLTVL.

The J gene is TRBJ2-3, the V gene TRBV9; D is unclear. CDR3 length: 15 residues. The germline V gene encodes CDR1 SGDLS and CDR2 YYNGEE. Trimming stripped 4 bases from V and 0 bases from J, with 12 bases between. Here the CDR3 DNA reads TGTGCCAGCAGCTTAGGGCTCTGGAGCACAGATACGCAGTATTTT. Protein product: CASSLGLWSTDTQYF. Full variable domain (rest looked up from reference TRBV9 and TRBJ2-3): DSGVTQTPKHLITATGQRVTLRCSPRSGDLSVYWYQQSLDQGLQFLIQYYNGEERAKGNILERFSAQQFPDLHSELNLSSLELGDSALYFCASSLGLWSTDTQYFGPGTRLTVL.

V usage is TRBV7-2 and J usage is TRBJ1-2, with a possible D match to TRBD1 (5 bases). The CDR3 runs 14 residues. Germline CDR1 SGHTA, CDR2 FQGNSA. V was pared by 6 bases and J by 2 bases, with 13 bases between. The CDR3 DNA reads as TGTGCCAGCAGGGCAGGGTGGAGAAACTATGGCTACACCTTC. This sequence encodes CASRAGWRNYGYTF.

This clone was counted a single time. The J gene is TRBJ1-2, the V gene TRBV6-1; 7 bases match TRBD1. This CDR3 comprises 14 residues. CDR1 and CDR2 (germline): MNHNS, SASEGT. With 6 bases clipped from V and 8 bases from J, the junction kept 12 bases outside the gene matches. In DNA form, the CDR3 reads TGTGCCAGCAGCTTCACAGGGGAAGTAGTGGGCTACACCTTC. Amino acids: CASSFTGEVVGYTF.

V gene TRBV18 combines with J gene TRBJ2-5; tentative D call: TRBD1 (6 bases). The CDR3 runs 14 residues. Germline CDR1 KGHSH, CDR2 LQKENI. The V end lost 6 bases, the J end lost 5 bases, and 16 bases lay between the germline ends. CDR3 sequence reads: CASSSRQGIETQYF. The CDR3 nucleotides read TGTGCCAGCTCCTCCCGCCAGGGGATTGAGACCCAGTACTTC.

J is TRBJ2-7 and V is TRBV19; 7 positions agree with TRBD1. This CDR3 region has 13 residues. Trimming cost V 6 bases and J 6 bases; bases outside gene matches: 8. The V gene's germline CDR1 is LNHDA and CDR2 SQIVND (reference sequence). CDR3 coding DNA: TGTGCCAGTAGCCGGGGACAGCCTGTCGAGCAGTACTTC. It translates to CASSRGQPVEQYF.

The V and J genes are TRBV10-1 and TRBJ1-3, with unresolved D. The CDR3 has 12 residues. The V end lost 5 bases, the J end lost 9 bases, and 11 bases lay between the germline ends. The germline gives CDR1 WNHNN, CDR2 SYGVQD (reference sequence). CDR3 in amino acids: CASSPHPGTIYF. The CDR3 nucleotides are TGCGCCAGCAGTCCCCACCCGGGCACCATATATTTT.

Only one count was recorded for this clone. The rearrangement joins TRBV18 to TRBJ1-3; no definite D call. The V gene lost 5 bases and the J gene lost 0 bases, with 14 bases spanning the gap. The CDR3 extends over 16 amino acids. Germline-derived CDR1 and CDR2 are KGHSH and LQKENI. CDR3 in amino acids: CASSSTTASSGNTIYF. CDR3 bases: TGTGCCAGCTCATCGACAACAGCATCCTCTGGAAACACCATATATTTT.

This clone was seen a single time. V and J are TRBV7-9 and TRBJ1-1; the D is unclear. The V and J ends lost 5 bases and 6 bases respectively, with 13 bases between them. In germline, CDR1 is SEHNR, CDR2 FQNEAQ (reference sequence). The CDR3 length is 13 residues. The CDR3: CASSLNTGAEAFF. The CDR3 DNA reads as TGTGCCAGCAGCCTCAATACCGGGGCTGAAGCTTTCTTT.

J is TRBJ2-2 and V is TRBV7-2; D possibly corresponds to TRBD1 (7 bases). Trimming cost V 3 bases and J 4 bases, with 9 bases left between them. This CDR3 is 14 amino acids long. Germline loops: CDR1 SGHTA, CDR2 FQGNSA. CDR3 loop: CASSFQGGTGELFF. Written as DNA, the CDR3 is TGTGCCAGCAGCTTCCAGGGGGGCACCGGGGAGCTGTTTTTT.